Listed below are T cell receptor beta chains from one sample, sequenced in a study of liver allograft versus peripheral blood T cells. Using its own MiXCR run on the reads, TCRdb lists one record per CDR3 protein. The table records 6,000 to 8,000 distinct CDR3 sequences, under 20% of them present only once. These receptor sequences come from a human patient who had a liver transplant. Among the T cells, some may be from the graft donor. Both conserved end residues are part of each CDR3. A D gene is named only where the DNA matches it firmly. Where a row states a size, it is once, few, many or the class of an expanded clone; other rows omit it.

length	V	D	J	size	DNA	CDR3
13	TRBV11-1	TRBD2	TRBJ2-5	.	TGTGCCAGCACCTGGGGGGGACAAGAGACCCAGTACTTC	CASTWGGQETQYF
14	TRBV6-2/TRBV6-3	.	TRBJ1-5	medium-sized	TGTGCCAGCAGTTACGGGAATAGCAATCAGCCCCAGCATTTT	CASSYGNSNQPQHF
13	TRBV7-9	.	TRBJ1-1	many	TGTGCCAGCAGCTTAGAAGTGAACACTGAAGCTTTCTTT	CASSLEVNTEAFF
11	TRBV19	.	TRBJ1-2	medium-sized	TGTGCCAGTAGAGGACGCTATGGCTACACCTTC	CASRGRYGYTF
16	TRBV18	.	TRBJ1-1	medium-sized	TGTGCCAGCTCAGTCAGACAGAAGAAGGTTTACACTGAAGCTTTCTTT	CASSVRQKKVYTEAFF
14	TRBV6-5	.	TRBJ1-2	many	TGTGCCAGCAGTTACTCGACCGCGAACTATGGCTACACCTTC	CASSYSTANYGYTF
17	TRBV20-1	TRBD2	TRBJ2-5	few	TGCAGTGCTGCCCGGGTAGCGGGGGGACTGTCAGGGGAGACCCAGTACTTC	CSAARVAGGLSGETQYF
15	TRBV19	TRBD2	TRBJ2-3	many	TGTGCCAGTAGTAGCGGGGGGCCCCCTCTGGATACGCAGTATTTT	CASSSGGPPLDTQYF
13	TRBV18	.	TRBJ2-1	medium-sized	TGTGCCAGCTCACCGGGGAACAGCAATGAGCAGTTCTTC	CASSPGNSNEQFF
13	TRBV7-2	.	TRBJ2-7	.	TGTGCCAGCAGCCGGGACCGAGCCTACGAGCAGTACTTC	CASSRDRAYEQYF
15	TRBV5-4	.	TRBJ1-4	medium-sized	TGTGCCAGCAGTCCCGGGGGGGCAACTAATGAAAAACTGTTTTTT	CASSPGGATNEKLFF
12	TRBV7-9	.	TRBJ1-6	medium-sized	TGTGCCAGCAGCTTAGGGAAATCACCCCTCCACTTT	CASSLGKSPLHF
14	TRBV18	.	TRBJ1-4	medium-sized	TGTGCCAGCTACCGGGGGACAACTAATGAAAAACTGTTTTTT	CASYRGTTNEKLFF
14	TRBV27	.	TRBJ2-3	many	TGTGCCAGCAGGACTCCCCTTAGCACAGATACGCAGTATTTT	CASRTPLSTDTQYF
14	TRBV12-5	TRBD2	TRBJ2-3	.	TGTGCTAGTGGTACTAGCGGGGGGTCTGATACGCAGTATTTT	CASGTSGGSDTQYF
12	TRBV6-6	.	TRBJ1-2	medium-sized	TGTGCCAGCAGTCCATTCCCCTATGGCTACACCTTC	CASSPFPYGYTF
16	TRBV20-1	TRBD1	TRBJ1-2	few	TGCAGTGCTCTCCACACGGGACAGGGACACGCTGGTGGCTACACCTTC	CSALHTGQGHAGGYTF
14	TRBV6-2/TRBV6-3	.	TRBJ1-5	medium-sized	TGTGCCAGCAGCCTTCGACAGATTAATCAGCCCCAGCATTTT	CASSLRQINQPQHF
16	TRBV5-6	TRBD1	TRBJ1-2	medium-sized	TGTGCCAGCAGCTTGGTAGGACAGGGGGCGATTTATGGCTACACCTTC	CASSLVGQGAIYGYTF
13	TRBV10-1	.	TRBJ1-2	many	TGCGCCAGCAGTGAGTCTGGGACCTATGGCTACACCTTC	CASSESGTYGYTF
13	TRBV7-9	.	TRBJ1-1	many	TGTGCCAGCAGATTAGGGGCGGCCACTGAAGCTTTCTTT	CASRLGAATEAFF
15	TRBV19	TRBD1	TRBJ1-2	once	TGTGTCAGTCGGGGACACAGGGGAGGGGACTATGGCTACACCTTC	CVSRGHRGGDYGYTF